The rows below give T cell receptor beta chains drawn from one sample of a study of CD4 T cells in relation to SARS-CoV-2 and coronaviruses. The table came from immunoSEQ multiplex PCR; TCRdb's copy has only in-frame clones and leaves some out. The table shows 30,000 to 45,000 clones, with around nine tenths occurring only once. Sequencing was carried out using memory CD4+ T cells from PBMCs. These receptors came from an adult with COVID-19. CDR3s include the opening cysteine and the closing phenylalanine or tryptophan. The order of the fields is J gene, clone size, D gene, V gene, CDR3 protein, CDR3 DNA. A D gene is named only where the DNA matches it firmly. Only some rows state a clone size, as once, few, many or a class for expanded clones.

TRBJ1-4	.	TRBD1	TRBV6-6	CASSSSGTGNEKLFF	TGTGCCAGCAGTTCCTCCGGGACAGGGAATGAAAAACTGTTTTTT
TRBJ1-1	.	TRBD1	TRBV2	CANSGTGLSGAEAFF	TGTGCCAACTCCGGGACAGGGCTCTCTGGGGCTGAAGCTTTCTTT
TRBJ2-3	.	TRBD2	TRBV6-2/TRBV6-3	CASSYLAGGPRGSTDTQYF	TGTGCCAGCAGTTATCTCGCGGGGGGGCCTAGGGGGTCCACAGATACGCAGTATTTT
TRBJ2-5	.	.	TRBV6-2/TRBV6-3	CASSYPPIGETQYF	TGTGCCAGCAGTTACCCCCCAATTGGGGAGACCCAGTACTTC
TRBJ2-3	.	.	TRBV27	CASSSPGASTDTQYF	TGTGCCAGCAGTTCCCCGGGGGCTAGCACAGATACGCAGTATTTT
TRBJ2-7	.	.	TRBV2	CASRLSYEQYF	TGTGCCTCCCGCCTCTCCTACGAGCAGTACTTC
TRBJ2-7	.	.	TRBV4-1	CASSRPGRTSEQYF	TGCGCCAGCAGCCGCCCAGGGCGGACCTCCGAGCAGTACTTC
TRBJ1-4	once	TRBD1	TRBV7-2	CASSVQGAHDEKLFF	TGTGCCAGCAGCGTACAGGGGGCGCATGACGAAAAACTGTTTTTT
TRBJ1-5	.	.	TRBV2	CASSEARGDQPQHF	TGTGCCAGCAGTGAAGCTCGGGGGGATCAGCCCCAGCATTTT
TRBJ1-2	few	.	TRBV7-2	CASSRRVAYDGYTF	TGTGCCAGCAGCCGCAGGGTGGCCTATGATGGCTACACCTTC
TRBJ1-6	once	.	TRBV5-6	CASSLLRDTSHYNSPLHF	TGTGCCAGCAGCTTGTTACGGGACACTTCCCACTATAATTCACCCCTCCACTTT
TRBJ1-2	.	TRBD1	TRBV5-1	CASSADRNYGYTF	TGCGCCAGCAGCGCGGACAGGAACTATGGCTACACCTTC
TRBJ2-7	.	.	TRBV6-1	CASSEYSTYEQYF	TGTGCCAGCAGTGAATACTCCACCTACGAGCAGTACTTC
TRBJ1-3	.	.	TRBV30	CAWSVHASHSGNTIYF	TGTGCCTGGAGTGTACACGCCAGCCACTCTGGAAACACCATATATTTT
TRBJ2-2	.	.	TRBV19	CASRKYSANTGELFF	TGTGCCAGTAGAAAGTACAGCGCGAACACCGGGGAGCTGTTTTTT
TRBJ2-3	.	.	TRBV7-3	CASRGASTDTQYF	TGTGCCAGCAGAGGGGCTAGCACAGATACGCAGTATTTT
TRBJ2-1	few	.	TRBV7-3	CASSLIGGWDEQFF	TGTGCCAGCAGCTTAATTGGGGGCTGGGATGAGCAGTTCTTC
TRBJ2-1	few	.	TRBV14	CASSQRRPTGNEQFF	TGTGCCAGCAGCCAGCGGAGGCCAACCGGCAATGAGCAGTTCTTC
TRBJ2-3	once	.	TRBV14	CASSQDTAAESTDTQYF	TGTGCCAGCAGCCAAGATACCGCGGCAGAAAGCACAGATACGCAGTATTTT
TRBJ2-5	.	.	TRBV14	CASSQDRRLSETQYF	TGTGCCAGCAGCCAGGACCGCCGGCTATCGGAGACCCAGTACTTC
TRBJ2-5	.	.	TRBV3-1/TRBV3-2	CASSQTHGGGGETQYF	TGTGCCAGCAGCCAAACCCACGGCGGGGGCGGGGAGACCCAGTACTTC
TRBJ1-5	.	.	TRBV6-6	CASSLANQPQHF	TGTGCCAGCAGTCTGGCGAATCAGCCCCAGCATTTT
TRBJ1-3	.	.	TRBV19	CASSSQRGKTGNTIYF	TGTGCCAGTAGTTCCCAAAGGGGGAAGACTGGAAACACCATATATTTT
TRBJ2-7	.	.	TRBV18	CASSTGAVTYEQYF	TGTGCCAGCTCCACTGGGGCCGTGACCTACGAGCAGTACTTC
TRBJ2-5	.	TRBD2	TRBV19	CASSISGGGRQETQYF	TGTGCCAGTAGTATCTCGGGGGGGGGAAGACAAGAGACCCAGTACTTC
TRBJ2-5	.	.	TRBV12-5	CASGLVGRTQYF	TGTGCTAGTGGTTTGGTAGGAAGGACCCAGTACTTC
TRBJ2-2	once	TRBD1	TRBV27	CASSPTTGGGPGELFF	TGTGCCAGCAGTCCGACAACAGGGGGAGGACCCGGGGAGCTGTTTTTT
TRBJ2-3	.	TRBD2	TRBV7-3	CASSLGWRGTYTDTQYF	TGTGCCAGCAGCTTGGGTTGGCGGGGGACGTACACAGATACGCAGTATTTT
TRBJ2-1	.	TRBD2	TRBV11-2	CASSLGLADNEQFF	TGTGCCAGCAGCTTAGGACTAGCGGACAATGAGCAGTTCTTC
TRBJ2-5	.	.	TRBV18	CASSPLGQETQYF	TGTGCCAGCTCACCATTGGGGCAAGAGACCCAGTACTTC
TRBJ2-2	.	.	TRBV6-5	CATRAAVANTGELFF	TGTGCCACCCGGGCAGCTGTCGCGAACACCGGGGAGCTGTTTTTT
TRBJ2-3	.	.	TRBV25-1	CASSVKNTQYF	TGTGCCAGCAGTGTAAAGAATACGCAGTATTTT
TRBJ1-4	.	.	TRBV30	CAWNFGAGGGKLFF	TGTGCCTGGAATTTCGGGGCGGGGGGTGGAAAACTGTTTTTT
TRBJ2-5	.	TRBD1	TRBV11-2	CASSLDGTEETQYF	TGTGCCAGCAGCTTAGATGGGACAGAAGAGACCCAGTACTTC
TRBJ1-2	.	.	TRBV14	CASSQDLSQDNGYTF	TGTGCCAGCAGCCAAGATCTTAGTCAGGATAATGGCTACACCTTC
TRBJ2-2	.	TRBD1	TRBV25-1	CASSETGIFTGELFF	TGTGCCAGCAGTGAGACAGGGATCTTCACCGGGGAGCTGTTTTTT
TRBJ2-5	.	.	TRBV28	CASSSGGGGETQYF	TGTGCCAGCAGTTCAGGAGGGGGCGGAGAGACCCAGTACTTC
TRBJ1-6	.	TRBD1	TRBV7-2	CASSISQGQANSPLHF	TGTGCCAGCAGCATATCTCAGGGACAGGCTAATTCACCCCTCCACTTT
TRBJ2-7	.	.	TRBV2	CASRVRQGLYEQYF	TGTGCCAGCAGAGTACGGCAGGGGCTCTACGAGCAGTACTTC
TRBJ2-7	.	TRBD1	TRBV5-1	CASSLGQGAHEQYF	TGCGCCAGCAGCTTGGGCCAGGGGGCCCACGAGCAGTACTTC
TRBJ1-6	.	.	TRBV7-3	CASSLRAGNNSPLHF	TGTGCCAGCAGCTTAAGGGCAGGGAATAATTCACCCCTCCACTTT
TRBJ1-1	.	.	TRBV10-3	CAISEPIRGALTEAFF	TGTGCCATCAGTGAGCCGATAAGGGGGGCGCTTACTGAAGCTTTCTTT
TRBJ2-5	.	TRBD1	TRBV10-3	CAISAGQGETQYF	TGTGCCATCAGTGCGGGACAGGGTGAGACCCAGTACTTC
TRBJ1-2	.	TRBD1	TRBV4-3	CASSQTGGAGYGYTF	TGCGCCAGCAGCCAAACAGGGGGCGCGGGCTATGGCTACACCTTC
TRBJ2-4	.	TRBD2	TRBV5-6	CASSVAGRAGENIQYF	TGTGCCAGCAGCGTAGCCGGGAGGGCCGGCGAAAACATTCAGTACTTC
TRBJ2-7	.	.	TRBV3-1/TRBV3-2	CASSQLGDREQYF	TGTGCCAGCAGCCAGCTCGGGGACCGCGAGCAGTACTTC